This TCR beta chain emerged from a study of shared clonotypes between healthy human individuals. Naive CD8 cells were CD45RO-negative, positively selected for CCR7, excluding terminally differentiated effector memory CD45RA+ cells. Here immunoSEQ multiplex PCR was the method, and the copy in TCRdb shows in-frame clones only, minus some. This table has 600,000 or so clones, roughly 98% appearing once. The CDR3 is 15 residues long. V lost 6 bases, J lost 0 bases, and 4 bases stayed unmatched. Germline lookup yields CDR1 SGHRS and CDR2 YFSETQ. Study-level findings and limits: The generation probabilities recorded for non-shared clonotypes fell below those of clonotypes shared by all four donors.

Details on this clone: The antigen is undetermined.

The chain carries TRBV5-1 and TRBJ2-1; the match to TRBD2 covers 9 bases. This receptor was identified in a man aged 30 to 39 in good health. The specimen sequenced was naive CD8+ T cells sorted from blood. CDR3 bases: TGCGCCAGCACCCTAGCGGGGACCTCCTACAATGAGCAGTTCTTC. Translation: CASTLAGTSYNEQFF.